This TCR beta chain was recovered during a study of cytomegalovirus exposure and HLA in healthy donors. Study-wide points: A later analysis reportedly found fewer N-insertions in an Asian-associated ancestry cluster than the roughly 730-donor mean. A link between a missense DCLRE1C variant and TCR beta V- and J-gene trimming emerged from a later analysis. Likely technical artifact: a cluster of highly shared sequence variants.

On this clone: Its antigen is not identified.

CDR3 size: 13 residues. V was clipped by 9 bases and J by 1 base, with 12 bases between them. From germline, CDR1 is LNHDA and CDR2 SQIVND (reference sequence). It was with 60 Vbeta and 13 Jbeta primers that the PCR ran. As handled by the study authors: Later, tens of millions of unique TCR beta chains were counted in an analysis, and roughly 11 million of them were shared. Clones were read by immunoSEQ multiplex PCR, and TCRdb kept only the in-frame ones, dropping some. The DNA gave D and trimming, while V, J and clone size come from that table. The sample holds some 150,000 clones, more than 60% seen once.

Specimen: PBMCs. V usage is TRBV19 and J usage is TRBJ1-1; weak D call: TRBD1 (6 bases). The source is a male donor in good health and CMV-seronegative. The CDR3 sequence is CASGGPGNTEAFF. The CDR3 nucleotides are TGTGCCAGCGGGGGGCCGGGGAACACTGAAGCTTTCTTT.